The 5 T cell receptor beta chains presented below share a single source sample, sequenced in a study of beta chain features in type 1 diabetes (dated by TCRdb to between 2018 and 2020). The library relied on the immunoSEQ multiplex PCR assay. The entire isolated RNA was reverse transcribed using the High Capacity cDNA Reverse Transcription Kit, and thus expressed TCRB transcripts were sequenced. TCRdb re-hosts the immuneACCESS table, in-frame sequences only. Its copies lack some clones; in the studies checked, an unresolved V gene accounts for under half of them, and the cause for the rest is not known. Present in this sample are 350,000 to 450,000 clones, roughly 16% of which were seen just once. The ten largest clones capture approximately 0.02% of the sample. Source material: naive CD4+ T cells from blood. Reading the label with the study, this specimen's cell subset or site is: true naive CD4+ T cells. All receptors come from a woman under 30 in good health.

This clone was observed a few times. In DNA form, the CDR3 reads TGTGCCAGCAGCGTAGGACTAGCAGAATACTACGAGCAGTACTTC. Its protein product is CASSVGLAEYYEQYF. V is TRBV9 and J is TRBJ2-7; 7 positions match TRBD2. Trimming removed 0 bases from V and 3 bases from J; junction bases left unmatched: 6. The CDR3 is made up of 15 amino acids. The V gene's germline CDR1 is SGDLS and CDR2 YYNGEE. The whole variable domain, remainder taken from reference TRBV9 and TRBJ2-7, is DSGVTQTPKHLITATGQRVTLRCSPRSGDLSVYWYQQSLDQGLQFLIQYYNGEERAKGNILERFSAQQFPDLHSELNLSSLELGDSALYFCASSVGLAEYYEQYFGPGTRLTVT.

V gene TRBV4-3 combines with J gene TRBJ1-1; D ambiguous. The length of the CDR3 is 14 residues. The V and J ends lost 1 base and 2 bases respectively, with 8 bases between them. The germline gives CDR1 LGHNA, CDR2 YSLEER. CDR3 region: CASSQVVANTEAFF. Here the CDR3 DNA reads TGCGCCAGCAGCCAAGTTGTGGCCAACACTGAAGCTTTCTTT.

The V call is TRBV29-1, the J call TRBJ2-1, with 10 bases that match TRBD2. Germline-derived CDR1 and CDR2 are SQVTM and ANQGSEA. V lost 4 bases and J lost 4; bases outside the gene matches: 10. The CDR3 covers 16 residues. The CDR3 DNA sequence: TGCAGCGTTGCGGTTGGGGCTAGCGGGGGTTACAATGAGCAGTTCTTC. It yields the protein CSVAVGASGGYNEQFF.

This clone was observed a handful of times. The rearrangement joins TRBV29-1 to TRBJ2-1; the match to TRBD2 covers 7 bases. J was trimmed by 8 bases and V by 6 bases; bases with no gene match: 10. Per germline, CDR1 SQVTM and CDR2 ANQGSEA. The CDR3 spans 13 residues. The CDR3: CSVRERDLYEQFF. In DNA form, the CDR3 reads TGCAGCGTACGGGAGCGGGATCTTTATGAGCAGTTCTTC.

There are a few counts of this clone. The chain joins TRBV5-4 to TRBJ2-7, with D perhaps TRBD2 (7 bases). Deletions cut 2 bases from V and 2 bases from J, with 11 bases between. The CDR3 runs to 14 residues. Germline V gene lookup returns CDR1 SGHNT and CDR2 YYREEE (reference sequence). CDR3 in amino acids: CASSFGGQTYEQYF. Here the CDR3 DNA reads TGTGCCAGCAGCTTCGGGGGGCAGACCTACGAGCAGTACTTC.